These 20 T cell receptor beta chains were all obtained from the same sample, sequenced in a study of Tregs in tolerant kidney transplant recipients (dated by TCRdb to between 2018 and 2021). The time point label on this specimen signifies: blood sample drawn before combined kidney and bone marrow transplant. Library prep was done by the immunoSEQ multiplex PCR assay. TCRdb mirrors the immuneACCESS table, restricted to in-frame sequences. Some clones are absent from its copies; in checked studies, under half trace to an unresolved V gene, and the reason for the others is unknown. This sample's table has entries for roughly 48,000 clones. About 0.85% of the sample lies in the top ten. Sequenced here: CD4+ T cells from blood, sampled before the transplant. These receptor sequences come from a human donor who received a combined kidney and bone marrow transplant.

To note about this clone: With the read ending 3 residues before the CDR3 end, the germline J gene is used to fill in that end. V gene TRBV19 combines with J gene TRBJ1-4; D is perhaps TRBD1 (6 bases). The V gene lost 3 bases and the J gene lost 5 bases, with 10 bases spanning the gap. Germline lookup yields CDR1 LNHDA and CDR2 SQIVND (reference sequence). The CDR3 extends over 14 amino acids. Incomplete CDR3 DNA: TGTGCCAGTAGTATGGGGGACACAAATGAAAAA. Translation: CASSMGDTNEK. The complete CDR3 sequence is CASSMGDTNEKLFF. The entire variable domain, with the rest obtained from reference TRBV19 and TRBJ1-4, is as follows: DGGITQSPKYLFRKEGQNVTLSCEQNLNHDAMYWYRQDPGQGLRLIYYSQIVNDFQKGDIAEGYSVSREKKESFPLTVTSAQKNPTAFYLCASSMGDTNEKLFFGSGTQLSVL.

For this clone: The read ends 3 residues before the CDR3 terminus; that terminus is restored from the germline J gene. This chain uses TRBV5-5 with TRBJ2-5, with 9 positions matching TRBD2. J lost 5 bases, V lost 2 bases, and 7 bases had no gene match. The CDR3 length is 15 residues. Germline lookup yields CDR1 SGHKS and CDR2 YYEKEE (reference sequence). CDR3 DNA (partial): TGTGCCAGCAGCTTCCTTGCGGGAGGGCTGGAGACC. This codes for CASSFLAGGLET. The whole CDR3 protein is CASSFLAGGLETQYF.

About this clone itself: The DNA ends 3 residues before the CDR3 does, and the rest of the CDR3 is filled in from the germline J gene. The rearrangement joins TRBV6-2 or TRBV6-3 to TRBJ2-7; 7 bases match TRBD2. V trimming: 1 base; J trimming: 6 bases; junction bases outside the gene matches: 9. The CDR3 runs to 15 residues. Germline V gene sequence: CDR1 MNHEY, CDR2 SVGEGT. Partial CDR3 DNA: TGTGCCAGCAGTTACTGGACTAGTGTCGATTCCGAG. Translated, it gives CASSYWTSVDSE. The full CDR3 sequence reads CASSYWTSVDSEQYF.

Turning to this clone: The sequence runs out 3 residues before the end of the CDR3; the remainder is reconstructed from the germline J gene. This chain uses TRBV20-1 with TRBJ2-7; 11 positions match TRBD2. The germline gives CDR1 DFQATT, CDR2 SNEGSKA (reference sequence). The CDR3 consists of 20 residues. V shed 0 bases and J 2 bases; nucleotides not matched to a gene: 18. CDR3 protein: CSARDRGTSGNVYLAYEQYF. The CDR3 bases that were read are TGCAGTGCTAGAGATCGGGGGACTAGCGGAAACGTTTACCTAGCCTACGAG.

CDR3 loop: CASSIDSGDTQYF. Incomplete CDR3 DNA: TGTGCCAGTAGTATAGACTCCGGAGATACG. The J gene is TRBJ2-3, the V gene TRBV19; no reliable D call. The read terminates 3 residues ahead of where the CDR3 ends, so the germline J gene completes it. The CDR3 extends over 13 amino acids. Trimming removed 0 bases from V and 5 bases from J, with 6 bases in between. Germline V gives CDR1 LNHDA, CDR2 SQIVND (reference sequence).

Points on this clone: The CDR3 goes on 3 residues after the read ends, and that part is filled in from the germline J gene. The chain links TRBV2 to TRBJ2-1, with 11 bases matching TRBD1. The V segment lost 4 bases and the J segment 6 bases; nucleotides outside the gene matches: 2. CDR3 size: 14 residues. Germline CDR1 and CDR2: SNHLY and FYNNEI. The CDR3 here is CASSGGQGVNEQFF. The part of the CDR3 DNA that was read is TGTGCCAGCAGTGGGGGACAGGGGGTCAATGAG.

Regarding this clone: The read finishes 3 residues shy of the CDR3 end, and the germline J gene is used to complete it. This specimen includes other DNA sequences encoding the same CDR3. V gene TRBV7-3 combines with J gene TRBJ2-1, with 8 bases matching TRBD2. This CDR3 contains 15 residues. V shed 3 bases and J 0 bases; nucleotides not matched to a gene: 1. The germline V gene encodes CDR1 SGHTA and CDR2 FQGTGA. CDR3 sequence: CASSFSGSSYNEQFF. Partial CDR3 DNA: TGTGCCAGCAGCTTCAGCGGGAGCTCCTACAATGAG.

On this clone itself: With the read ending 3 residues before the CDR3 end, the germline J gene is used to fill in that end. The chain carries TRBV6-1 and TRBJ1-2, with D possibly TRBD1 on 6 matching bases. Germline CDR1 MNHNS, CDR2 SASEGT. This CDR3 spans 13 amino acids. Trimming pared 2 bases from V and 5 bases from J, leaving 9 bases between. The CDR3 DNA, read in part, is TGTGCCAGCAGTGAAATCGGACAGTATGGC. Translation gives CASSEIGQYG. The entire CDR3 is CASSEIGQYGYTF.

Notes on this clone: The read ends 3 residues before the CDR3 terminus; that terminus is restored from the germline J gene. The genes are TRBV20-1 and TRBJ2-4; TRBD2 matches at 9 bases. J gave up 2 bases and V 3 bases, and 8 bases lay outside the gene matches. This CDR3 spans 16 amino acids. Looked up from germline, CDR1 is DFQATT and CDR2 is SNEGSKA (reference sequence). CDR3 bases read: TGCAGTGCTAGGTGGGCGGGAGGGTTAACCAAAAACATT. It is translated as CSARWAGGLTKNI. The entire CDR3 protein is CSARWAGGLTKNIQYF.

Notes on this clone: The read finishes 3 residues shy of the CDR3 end, and the germline J gene is used to complete it. The chain uses TRBV6-1 and TRBJ1-4, with D possibly being TRBD1 (6 bases). This CDR3 is built from 17 residues. V lost 2 bases to trimming and J lost 3 bases, with 16 bases between them. CDR1 and CDR2 (germline): MNHNS, SASEGT. Incomplete CDR3 DNA: TGTGCCAGCAGTGAACGGCAGGGGAGTTGGGCTAATGAAAAA. Its protein is CASSERQGSWANEK. The whole CDR3 sequence reads CASSERQGSWANEKLFF.

As concerns this clone: The DNA ends 3 residues before the CDR3 does, and the rest of the CDR3 is filled in from the germline J gene. This rearrangement joins TRBV20-1 to TRBJ2-1, with D possibly TRBD2 on 5 matching bases. V dropped 2 bases and J dropped 0 bases, with 17 bases sitting between them. The germline CDR1 and CDR2 sequences are DFQATT and SNEGSKA (reference sequence). The CDR3 runs 17 residues. The covered CDR3 bases are TGCAGTGCTAGATCCTTGGACTCGCCTTCCTCCTACAATGAG. Protein product: CSARSLDSPSSYNE. The full CDR3 is CSARSLDSPSSYNEQFF.

About this clone itself: Sequencing ends 3 residues short of the CDR3 end; the germline J gene provides the rest. The rearrangement joins TRBV19 to TRBJ2-5, with 9 bases aligning to TRBD1. Losses at the gene ends were 6 bases for V and 4 bases for J; bases not matched to a gene: 3. The length of the CDR3 is 13 residues. Germline values: CDR1 LNHDA, CDR2 SQIVND (reference sequence). CDR3 region: CASRDRGRETQYF. CDR3 bases read: TGTGCCAGTAGAGACAGGGGGAGAGAGACC. Together with reference TRBV19 and TRBJ2-5, the CDR3 gives the full variable domain: DGGITQSPKYLFRKEGQNVTLSCEQNLNHDAMYWYRQDPGQGLRLIYYSQIVNDFQKGDIAEGYSVSREKKESFPLTVTSAQKNPTAFYLCASRDRGRETQYFGPGTRLLVL.

Concerning this clone itself: The read ends 3 residues before the CDR3 terminus; that terminus is restored from the germline J gene. This chain connects TRBV10-3 to TRBJ1-1, with 8 bases fitting TRBD1. CDR1 and CDR2 from the germline V gene are ENHRY and SYGVKD. The CDR3 sequence is 13 residues long. Incomplete CDR3 DNA: TGTGCCATCAGTGACATGACAGGGGTAGAA. Its protein is CAISDMTGVE. The complete CDR3 sequence is CAISDMTGVEAFF.

About this clone: The read finishes 3 residues shy of the CDR3 end, and the germline J gene is used to complete it. The gene calls are TRBV6-2 or TRBV6-3 and TRBJ2-1, with 9 bases identical to TRBD2. The CDR3 length is 14 residues. V lost 8 bases and J lost 7; bases outside the gene matches: 9. Germline V gene data show CDR1 as MNHEY and CDR2 as SVGEGT. Partial CDR3 DNA: TGTGCCAGCCGGCGATTAGCGGGAGATAATGAG. This sequence encodes CASRRLAGDNE. The complete CDR3 protein is CASRRLAGDNEQFF.

About this clone: The read halts 3 residues ahead of the CDR3 end, with the missing end drawn from the germline J gene. The rearrangement links TRBV7-2 to TRBJ2-7; unclear D gene. The V end lost 6 bases, the J end lost 3 bases, and 9 bases lay between the germline ends. The CDR3 loop spans 12 amino acids. Looked up from germline, CDR1 is SGHTA and CDR2 is FQGNSA. The CDR3 loop is CASSLSSYEQYF. The sequenced CDR3 bases are TGTGCCAGCAGTCTTAGCAGCTACGAG.

With respect to this clone: Read data end 3 residues before the CDR3 end; the end is taken from the germline J gene. The chain is built from TRBV19 and TRBJ1-4; a weak D match, TRBD1 (6 bases). Trimming removed 5 bases from V and 7 bases from J, with 14 bases in between. Germline CDR1 and CDR2: LNHDA and SQIVND (reference sequence). The CDR3 extends over 14 amino acids. The sequenced part of the CDR3 DNA is TGTGCCAGTAGTCAACAGGGAGGGGGTGAAAAA. Its protein is CASSQQGGGEK. The full CDR3 protein reads CASSQQGGGEKLFF. The full variable domain, completed using reference TRBV19 and TRBJ1-4, is DGGITQSPKYLFRKEGQNVTLSCEQNLNHDAMYWYRQDPGQGLRLIYYSQIVNDFQKGDIAEGYSVSREKKESFPLTVTSAQKNPTAFYLCASSQQGGGEKLFFGSGTQLSVL.

About this clone: Sequencing ends 3 residues short of the CDR3 end; the germline J gene provides the rest. The chain joins TRBV12-3 or TRBV12-4 to TRBJ1-6, with D uncertain. Trimming took off 5 bases at V and 4 bases at J, with 6 bases between the two ends. The length of the CDR3 is 13 residues. The CDR3 sequence is CASSPSYNSPLHF. Partial CDR3 DNA: TGTGCCAGCAGTCCTTCGTATAATTCACCC.

Points on this clone: Read coverage stops 3 residues before the CDR3 terminus; the germline J gene supplies the remainder. The V gene is TRBV7-9, the J gene TRBJ1-1; D remains ambiguous. The CDR3 contains 12 residues. Looked up from germline, CDR1 is SEHNR and CDR2 is FQNEAQ (reference sequence). With 2 bases removed from V and 6 bases from J, the gap between germline ends came to 7 bases. Here the CDR3 reads CASSLPFSEAFF. Partial CDR3 DNA: TGTGCCAGCAGCTTACCCTTTTCTGAA.

About this clone itself: Read sequence stops 3 residues before the CDR3 end, and the germline J gene provides the missing end. The chain employs TRBV5-1 and TRBJ1-4, with D possibly TRBD1 on 5 matching bases. This CDR3 comprises 13 residues. Trimming removed 0 bases from V and 7 bases from J, with 7 bases in between. Germline CDR1 and CDR2: SGHRS and YFSETQ. The sequenced part of the CDR3 DNA is TGCGCCAGCAGCTTGGCAGGGATTGAAAAA. Protein: CASSLAGIEK. The whole CDR3 is CASSLAGIEKLFF.

Notes on this clone: The read ends 3 residues shy of where the CDR3 ends; the end is completed using the germline J gene. This chain joins TRBV7-3 and TRBJ2-2; D not resolved. CDR1 and CDR2 from the germline V gene are SGHTA and FQGTGA. This CDR3 comprises 15 residues. The V end lost 5 bases, the J end lost 4 bases, and 14 bases lay between the germline ends. CDR3 region: CASSRLGVGTGELFF. CDR3 DNA, as far as it was read: TGTGCCAGCAGCCGACTCGGAGTGGGCACCGGGGAG.